The T cell receptor beta chain under discussion was sequenced for a study of identifying expanded T cells in peripheral blood. The CDR3 consists of 13 residues. In germline, CDR1 is SQVTM, CDR2 ANQGSEA. The ends lost 3 bases at V and 3 bases at J; junction bases unmatched: 2. The table came from immunoSEQ multiplex PCR; TCRdb's copy has only in-frame clones and leaves some out. The sample contains approximately 97,000 clones, 88% of which appear only once. This sequence joins TRBV29-1 and TRBJ1-1, with 9 bases lining up with TRBD1. This TCR derives from a person between 18 and 75 years old in good health. Sequenced input: blood. CDR3 DNA sequence: TGCAGCGTTGAGGGGACAGGGTACACTGAAGCTTTCTTT. This translates into CSVEGTGYTEAFF.